The 6 T cell receptor beta chains below all came from one sample that was sequenced in a study of T cells in women clearing cervical HPV infection listed by TCRdb under 2018. Preparation of the library involved the immunoSEQ multiplex PCR assay. The table was pulled from immuneACCESS by TCRdb, which kept in-frame rearrangements only. Such tables lose some clones; where checked, under half of the loss comes from unresolved V genes, and the rest has no known cause. The sample table includes 40,000 or so clones. The top ten constitute around 5.8% of the sample. Specimen: blood buffy coat. The receptors here all came from a woman between 18 and 75 years old with a cervical HPV16 infection that either progressed to CIN3+ or cleared (not recorded which).

Here the CDR3 reads CASSSGTGPYEQYF. CDR3 bases read: TGTGCCAGCAGTTCCGGGACAGGGCCCTACGAG. J is TRBJ2-7 and V is TRBV27; 9 positions match TRBD1. The CDR3 is cut off 3 residues early in the read; its end comes from the germline J gene. The germline gives CDR1 MNHEY, CDR2 SMNVEV (reference sequence). The CDR3 covers 14 residues. V lost 4 bases to trimming and J lost 2 bases; unmatched junction nucleotides: 3.

Turning to this clone: The read is 3 residues too short to cover the CDR3 end, so that end is filled in from the germline J gene. The chain has TRBV12-3 or TRBV12-4 and TRBJ1-1; 7 bases are a match to TRBD1. This CDR3 contains 14 residues. Trimming at V came to 5 bases and at J to 4 bases, leaving 7 bases not matched to a gene. The CDR3 DNA, read in part, is TGTGCCAGCAGTGGTTTCTCAGGGGGCACTGAA. Protein sequence: CASSGFSGGTE. In full, the CDR3 is CASSGFSGGTEAFF.

Comment on this clone: Read coverage stops 3 residues before the CDR3 terminus; the germline J gene supplies the remainder. The chain joins TRBV5-1 to TRBJ2-3, with D maybe TRBD2 (6 bases). The length of the CDR3 is 15 residues. V gave up 4 bases and J gave up 0 bases, with 12 bases separating them. Germline V gene lookup returns CDR1 SGHRS and CDR2 YFSETQ. This CDR3 reads CASSAISGSTDTQYF. The covered CDR3 bases are TGCGCCAGCAGCGCGATTAGCGGCAGCACAGATACG.

The covered CDR3 bases are TGTGCCTGCTCTAGCGTGGGACCAAATGAC. Protein sequence: CACSSVGPND. The whole CDR3 protein reads CACSSVGPNDYTF. The rearrangement joins TRBV30 to TRBJ1-2; TRBD1 might be the D (5 bases). The read gets to within 3 residues of the CDR3 end, and the germline J gene fills in the rest. Germline V CDR1 and CDR2: GTSNPN, SVGIG (reference sequence). This CDR3 spans 13 amino acids.

As regards this clone: The CDR3 end lies 3 residues beyond the end of the read and is filled in from the germline J gene. The J gene is TRBJ2-1, the V gene TRBV20-1; D may be TRBD1 (6 bases). Germline loops: CDR1 DFQATT, CDR2 SNEGSKA (reference sequence). The CDR3 is made up of 15 amino acids. V lost 5 bases and J 3 bases, leaving 17 bases between the germline ends. CDR3 DNA (partial): TGCAGTGCTCCTGGAAAGGGGGTTCACTACAATGAG. It codes for CSAPGKGVHYNE. From start to end, the CDR3 is CSAPGKGVHYNEQFF.

The CDR3 bases that were read are TGTGCCAGTAGTCCCAGGGTCCGGCAGCCC. It encodes CASSPRVRQP. In full, the CDR3 is CASSPRVRQPQHF. This sequence joins TRBV19 and TRBJ1-5, with D possibly matching TRBD1 (5 bases). The read gets to within 3 residues of the CDR3 end, and the germline J gene fills in the rest. Trimming pared 5 bases from V and 7 bases from J, leaving 12 bases between. CDR1 LNHDA and CDR2 SQIVND come from the germline V gene (reference sequence). CDR3 length: 13 amino acids.